Here is one TCR beta chain with its context. The data are from a study of blood T cell repertoires in COVID-19. This CDR3 has 16 amino acids. V trimming: 0 bases; J trimming: 8 bases; junction bases outside the gene matches: 11. Germline CDR1 reads MNHEY; CDR2 reads SVGAGI. Sequencing used immunoSEQ multiplex PCR; TCRdb keeps in-frame clones, though not all of them. The sample lists tens of thousands of clones, around 80% occurring once. This receptor was obtained from a human donor in a cohort sampled during active COVID-19. What was sequenced was peripheral blood. J is TRBJ1-2 and V is TRBV6-5; TRBD1 agrees at 8 bases. This CDR3 is CASSYSTIDRGKGYTF. The CDR3 coding sequence is TGTGCCAGCAGTTACTCGACTATAGACAGGGGCAAGGGCTACACCTTC.